The 27 T cell receptor beta chains below come from one sample, sequenced in a study of CD8 T cells in ankylosing spondylitis. TCRdb reprocessed the 5' RACE reads via MiXCR and lists one record per CDR3 protein. The data contain a few hundred thousand distinct CDR3 sequences, more than 20% of them singletons. Source material: blood, either unsorted or a sorted T cell fraction (not recorded which). The receptors derive from a female donor with ankylosing spondylitis or in good health (not recorded which).

This clonotype was detected many times. This CDR3 is CSVEDPRGRTDTQYF. In DNA, the CDR3 is TGCAGCGTTGAAGATCCCAGGGGACGGACAGATACGCAGTATTTT. The gene calls are TRBV29-1 and TRBJ2-3; maybe TRBD1 (6 bases). The CDR3 totals 15 residues. The germline gives CDR1 SQVTM, CDR2 ANQGSEA. Trimming took off 0 bases at V and 3 bases at J, with 13 bases between the two ends.

The gene calls are TRBV5-1 and TRBJ2-3, with 9 bases matching TRBD2. CDR1 is SGHRS and CDR2 is YFSETQ in the germline V gene. The CDR3 extends over 17 amino acids. V was pared by 3 bases and J by 2 bases, with 10 bases of the junction left unmatched. The CDR3 sequence is CASSSTSGGRATDTQYF. The CDR3 DNA is TGCGCCAGCAGCTCGACCTCTGGCGGGAGGGCCACAGATACGCAGTATTTT.

V gene TRBV12-3 or TRBV12-4 combines with J gene TRBJ2-3; 7 bases align to TRBD2. This CDR3 region has 16 residues. The trim removed 4 bases at V and 5 bases at J, leaving 12 bases unmatched. The CDR3 sequence is CASSSSGTTPRDTQYF. The CDR3 DNA follows: TGTGCCAGCAGTTCTTCCGGGACTACCCCTCGAGATACGCAGTATTTT.

This clonotype showed up just a few times. This sequence joins TRBV6-2 or TRBV6-3 and TRBJ2-1; a possible D gene is TRBD1 (5 bases). V gave up 1 base and J gave up 9 bases, with 13 bases separating them. The germline V gene encodes CDR1 MNHEY and CDR2 SVGEGT. The CDR3 is 14 residues long. CDR3 bases: TGTGCCAGCAGTTACTTGTTGCAGGGCGGTGAGCAGTTCTTC. Its translation: CASSYLLQGGEQFF.

The sample holds a few counts of this clonotype. The rearrangement joins TRBV7-9 to TRBJ2-1; D call uncertain. The germline V gene encodes CDR1 SEHNR and CDR2 FQNEAQ (reference sequence). The CDR3 length is 14 residues. The ends were cut back, 1 base at V and 6 bases at J, with 10 bases in the middle. The CDR3 loop is CASSLGGPPNEQFF. CDR3 in DNA: TGTGCCAGCAGCTTAGGTGGGCCCCCCAATGAGCAGTTCTTC.

This clonotype has more than one count but fewer than ten. The chain recombines TRBV7-8 with TRBJ2-1; D perhaps matches TRBD1 (7 bases). The CDR3 covers 15 residues. CDR1 and CDR2 (germline): SGHVS, FQNEAQ. With 1 base removed from V and 7 bases from J, the gap between germline ends came to 14 bases. Written as DNA, the CDR3 is TGTGCCAGCAGCTTAGATTACAGGGGAGGTAATGAGCAGTTCTTC. Its protein is CASSLDYRGGNEQFF.

This chain connects TRBV5-1 to TRBJ2-1; TRBD2 matches at 8 bases. The CDR3 sequence is 15 residues long. The germline V gene encodes CDR1 SGHRS and CDR2 YFSETQ. The V segment lost 4 bases and the J segment 6 bases; nucleotides outside the gene matches: 9. The CDR3 spells CASSNSGTAANEQFF. The CDR3 DNA reads TGCGCCAGCAGCAATAGCGGGACTGCCGCCAATGAGCAGTTCTTC.

V usage is TRBV25-1 and J usage is TRBJ2-1; 7 nucleotides align to TRBD2. Trimming cost V 4 bases and J 2 bases; bases outside gene matches: 8. The CDR3 runs to 16 residues. Germline V gene lookup returns CDR1 MGHDK and CDR2 SYGVNS. CDR3 region: CASSGSAGVTYNEQFF. In DNA, the CDR3 is TGTGCCAGCAGTGGTTCCGCGGGAGTGACCTACAATGAGCAGTTCTTC. Combining the CDR3 with reference TRBV25-1 and TRBJ2-1 gives the whole variable domain EADIYQTPRYLVIGTGKKITLECSQTMGHDKMYWYQQDPGMELHLIHYSYGVNSTEKGDLSSESTVSRIRTEHFPLTLESARPSHTSQYLCASSGSAGVTYNEQFFGPGTRLTVL.

This clonotype was counted between two and nine times. The chain is built from TRBV20-1 and TRBJ2-7; D ambiguous. V shed 4 bases and J shed 3 bases, with 7 bases lying between them. This CDR3 spans 11 amino acids. Germline V gene lookup returns CDR1 DFQATT and CDR2 SNEGSKA (reference sequence). DNA of the CDR3: TGCAGTGCTAACCTAGACTACGAGCAGTACTTC. Amino acids: CSANLDYEQYF.

This clonotype came up many times. V usage is TRBV20-1 and J usage is TRBJ2-1; the D is unclear. The CDR3 is 13 residues long. The germline V gene has CDR1 DFQATT and CDR2 SNEGSKA (reference sequence). V lost 0 bases and J 6 bases, leaving 9 bases between the germline ends. The CDR3 DNA sequence: TGCAGTGCTAGAGACGAGGCATTCAATGAGCAGTTCTTC. Its translation is CSARDEAFNEQFF.

This clonotype was recorded at least ten times. The chain links TRBV12-3 or TRBV12-4 to TRBJ1-1; 7 nucleotides agree with TRBD1. The CDR3 consists of 13 residues. Trimming took 3 bases from V and 7 from J; bases not matched to a gene: 5. As DNA, the CDR3 is TGTGCCAGCAGTTTCCAGGGGGTGGTTGAAGCTTTCTTT. Protein: CASSFQGVVEAFF.

This clonotype came up once. This sequence joins TRBV7-9 and TRBJ2-1, with a tentative D call TRBD2 (6 bases). The V and J ends lost 0 bases and 8 bases respectively, with 14 bases between them. CDR3 size: 15 residues. Germline assignment: CDR1 SEHNR and CDR2 FQNEAQ (reference sequence). This chain's CDR3 is CASSLAGGPFDEQFF. In DNA form, the CDR3 reads TGTGCCAGCAGCTTAGCGGGAGGACCTTTCGATGAGCAGTTCTTC.

This sequence joins TRBV7-9 and TRBJ2-3; TRBD2 might be the D (5 bases). CDR1 and CDR2 from the germline V gene are SEHNR and FQNEAQ (reference sequence). Deletions cut 3 bases from V and 2 bases from J, with 12 bases between. This CDR3 is built from 15 residues. CDR3 nucleotides: TGTGCCAGCAGCTTGGACGGGATAACCACAGATACGCAGTATTTT. Translating gives CASSLDGITTDTQYF.

This chain connects TRBV4-3 to TRBJ2-1; 10 bases are shared with TRBD2. V lost 0 bases to trimming and J lost 7 bases; unmatched junction nucleotides: 9. The CDR3 runs to 17 residues. Germline CDR1 and CDR2: LGHNA and YSLEER. The CDR3 protein is CASSQDRTSGDINEQFF. In DNA form, the CDR3 reads TGCGCCAGCAGCCAAGATCGCACTAGCGGGGATATTAATGAGCAGTTCTTC.

The V and J genes are TRBV7-9 and TRBJ1-2, with unresolved D. The ends were cut back, 5 bases at V and 10 bases at J, with 20 bases in the middle. The CDR3 covers 14 residues. From germline, CDR1 is SEHNR and CDR2 FQNEAQ (reference sequence). CDR3 sequence (DNA): TGTGCCAGCAGCCTCCCTGGGATCTTTGCAATCTACACCTTC. Encoded protein: CASSLPGIFAIYTF.

V is TRBV28 and J is TRBJ1-2; 10 bases map to TRBD1. The CDR3 is 13 residues long. Trimming cost V 6 bases and J 6 bases; bases outside gene matches: 4. CDR1 is MDHEN, CDR2 SYDVKM, per germline. CDR3 DNA: TGTGCCAGCAGGCAAGGACAGGGGGATGGCTACACCTTC. Protein product: CASRQGQGDGYTF.

The rearrangement links TRBV20-1 to TRBJ2-2, with 11 bases that match TRBD2. The CDR3 covers 15 residues. V shed 6 bases, J shed 5 bases, and the junction held 8 bases outside the gene matches. Per germline, CDR1 DFQATT and CDR2 SNEGSKA (reference sequence). CDR3 residues: CSATSGTHLTGELFF. The CDR3 DNA is TGCAGTGCGACTAGCGGGACCCATCTAACCGGGGAGCTGTTTTTT.

This clonotype came up a few times. CDR3 protein: CASRRQGMGETQYF. For the CDR3, the DNA is TGTGCCAGCAGGAGACAGGGGATGGGAGAGACCCAGTACTTC. This chain joins TRBV6-1 and TRBJ2-5; 8 positions agree with TRBD1. CDR1 MNHNS and CDR2 SASEGT come from the germline V gene. The CDR3 sequence is 14 residues long. The ends lost 6 bases at V and 4 bases at J; junction bases unmatched: 7.

This clonotype was detected only a few times. The rearrangement uses TRBV21-1 and TRBJ2-3; TRBD2, the table's D call, was not compared with the DNA. TRBV21-1 is described as a pseudogene. The CDR3 covers 17 residues. CDR3 protein: CASSTRTSGDEADTQYF. DNA of the CDR3: TGTGCCAGCAGCACAAGGACTAGCGGGGACGAGGCAGATACGCAGTATTTT.

This clonotype was seen repeatedly, ten times or more. J is TRBJ2-1 and V is TRBV20-1; 11 bases fit TRBD2. This CDR3 has 14 residues. Trimming took 4 bases from V and 2 from J; bases not matched to a gene: 1. CDR1 is DFQATT and CDR2 is SNEGSKA in the germline V gene (reference sequence). Here the CDR3 DNA reads TGCAGTGCTACACTAGCGGGAGCCTACAATGAGCAGTTCTTC. It encodes CSATLAGAYNEQFF.

This clonotype was observed at least ten times. The chain employs TRBV4-2 and TRBJ1-4; TRBD1 aligns across 9 bases. The CDR3 runs 14 residues. The junction had 5 bases not matched to a gene; V was cut back by 4 bases and J by 8 bases. Looked up from germline, CDR1 is LGHNA and CDR2 is YNFKEQ. CDR3 DNA sequence: TGTGCCAGCAGCCCCGAAGGACAGGGGGAAAAACTGTTTTTT. Its translation is CASSPEGQGEKLFF.

The sample holds a few counts of this clonotype. This chain links TRBV18 with TRBJ1-2, with 8 nucleotides matching TRBD1. The CDR3 covers 15 residues. Trimming cost V 3 bases and J 7 bases; bases outside gene matches: 10. Per the germline V gene, CDR1 is KGHSH and CDR2 is LQKENI. The CDR3 is CASSPTLDRASGYTF. The CDR3 nucleotides are TGTGCCAGCTCACCCACCCTGGACAGGGCGTCTGGCTACACCTTC. The entire variable domain, with the rest obtained from reference TRBV18 and TRBJ1-2, is as follows: NAGVMQNPRHLVRRRGQEARLRCSPMKGHSHVYWYRQLPEEGLKFMVYLQKENIIDESGMPKERFSAEFPKEGPSILRIQQVVRGDSAAYFCASSPTLDRASGYTFGSGTRLTVV.

The chain has TRBV6-5 and TRBJ1-4, with D perhaps TRBD1 (6 bases). V shed 4 bases and J shed 7 bases, with 16 bases lying between them. Germline V lookup: CDR1 MNHEY, CDR2 SVGAGI. This CDR3 contains 15 residues. Written as DNA, the CDR3 is TGTGCCAGCAGTTTCAGGGGACGTGGGAGTGAAAAACTGTTTTTT. Protein: CASSFRGRGSEKLFF.

Of note for this clonotype: At one boundary the junction diverges from the germline segment, which might be a read error. The chain employs TRBV7-9 and TRBJ1-1, with a tentative D call TRBD1 (5 bases). CDR1 and CDR2 from the germline V gene are SEHNR and FQNEAQ (reference sequence). The CDR3 is 14 amino acids. The CDR3 nucleotides are TGTTCCAGCAGCTTAGAATCGGGGGGCACTGAAGCTTTCTTT. The encoded protein is CSSSLESGGTEAFF.

In nucleotides, the CDR3 is TGTGCCAGCACCCGACTCGGGGCTTACGAGCAGTACTTC. Its protein product is CASTRLGAYEQYF. The V gene is TRBV3-1, the J gene TRBJ2-7; D could derive from TRBD1 or TRBD2 (5 bases each). The germline CDR1 and CDR2 sequences are LGHDT and YNNKEL (reference sequence). V was trimmed by 7 bases and J by 4 bases, leaving 14 bases between them. The CDR3 covers 13 residues.

About this clonotype itself: The junction and the germline gene differ at one end; a read error may be behind it. The chain links TRBV6-2 or TRBV6-3 to TRBJ2-1; D gene uncertain. The length of the CDR3 is 12 residues. The V gene's germline CDR1 is MNHEY and CDR2 SVGEGT. The CDR3 region is CASSHSYHEQFF. As DNA, the CDR3 is TGTGCCAGCAGTCACTCGTACCATGAGCAGTTCTTC.

J is TRBJ2-7 and V is TRBV20-1; the D gene is possibly TRBD2 (6 bases). Trimming removed 2 bases at V and 7 bases at J, with 21 bases between. The CDR3 has 15 amino acids. The V gene's germline CDR1 is DFQATT and CDR2 SNEGSKA (reference sequence). The CDR3 sequence is CSARSLGGDSREQYF. CDR3 DNA: TGCAGTGCTAGATCCCTGGGGGGAGATTCGAGGGAGCAGTACTTC.